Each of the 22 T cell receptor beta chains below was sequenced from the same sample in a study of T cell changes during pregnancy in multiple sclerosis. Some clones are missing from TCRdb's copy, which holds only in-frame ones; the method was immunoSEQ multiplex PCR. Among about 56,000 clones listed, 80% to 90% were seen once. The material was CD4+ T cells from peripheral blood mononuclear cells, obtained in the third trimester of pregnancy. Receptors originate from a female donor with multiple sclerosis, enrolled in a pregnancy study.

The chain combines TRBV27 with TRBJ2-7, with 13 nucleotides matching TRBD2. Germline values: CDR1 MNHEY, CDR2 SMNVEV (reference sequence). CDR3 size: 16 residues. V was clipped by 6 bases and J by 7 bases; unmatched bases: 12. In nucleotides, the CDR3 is TGTGCCAGCAGCTTACGGACTAGCGGGAGTTGGGGGGAGCAGTACTTC. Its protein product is CASSLRTSGSWGEQYF.

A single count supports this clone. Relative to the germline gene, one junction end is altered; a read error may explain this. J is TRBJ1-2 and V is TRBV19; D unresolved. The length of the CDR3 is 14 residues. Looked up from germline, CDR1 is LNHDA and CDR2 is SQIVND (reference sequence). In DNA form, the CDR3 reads TGTGCCAGTAGTATAGTTCCGACTAATTATGGCTACACCTTC. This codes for CASSIVPTNYGYTF.

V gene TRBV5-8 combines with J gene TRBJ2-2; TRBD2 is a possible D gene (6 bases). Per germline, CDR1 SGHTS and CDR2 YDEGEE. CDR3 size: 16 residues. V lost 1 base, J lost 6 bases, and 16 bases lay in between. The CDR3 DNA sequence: TGTGCCAGCAGCTTGATCTCCCATTCGGGGGCCGGGGAGCTGTTTTTT. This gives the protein CASSLISHSGAGELFF.

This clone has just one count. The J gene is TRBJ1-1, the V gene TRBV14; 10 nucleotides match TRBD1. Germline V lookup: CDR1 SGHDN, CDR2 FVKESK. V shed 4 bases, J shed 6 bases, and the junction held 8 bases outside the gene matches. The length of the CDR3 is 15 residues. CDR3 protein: CASSPRTGGFAEAFF. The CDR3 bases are TGTGCCAGCAGCCCGAGGACAGGGGGTTTTGCTGAAGCTTTCTTT.

The chain's CDR3 is CASSLGRALQQPQHF. The CDR3 coding sequence is TGTGCCAGTAGCCTCGGCAGGGCATTGCAACAGCCCCAGCATTTT. J is TRBJ1-5 and V is TRBV19, with a weak D call TRBD1 (5 bases). V was pared by 6 bases and J by 7 bases, with 19 bases between. Germline V gene data show CDR1 as LNHDA and CDR2 as SQIVND (reference sequence). There are 15 residues in the CDR3.

The CDR3 region is CASRGPTGGEATNEKLFF. CDR3 in DNA: TGTGCCAGCAGGGGACCGACAGGGGGGGAAGCAACTAATGAAAAACTGTTTTTT. This chain links TRBV2 with TRBJ1-4; TRBD1 aligns across 9 bases. The junction had 11 bases not matched to a gene; V was cut back by 6 bases and J by 0 bases. Per the germline V gene, CDR1 is SNHLY and CDR2 is FYNNEI. The CDR3 sequence is 18 residues long.

As DNA, the CDR3 is TGTGCCAGTAGTAAGGAGGGGACTGAAGCTTTCTTT. This sequence encodes CASSKEGTEAFF. The chain links TRBV19 to TRBJ1-1, with D possibly being TRBD1 (5 bases). Germline lookup yields CDR1 LNHDA and CDR2 SQIVND (reference sequence). This CDR3 spans 12 amino acids. V lost 4 bases, J lost 5 bases, and 8 bases lay in between.

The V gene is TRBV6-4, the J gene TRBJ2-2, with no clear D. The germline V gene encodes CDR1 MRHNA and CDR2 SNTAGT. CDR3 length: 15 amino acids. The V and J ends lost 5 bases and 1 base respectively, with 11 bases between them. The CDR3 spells CASSFHAQNTGELFF. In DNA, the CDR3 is TGTGCCAGCAGTTTTCACGCACAGAACACCGGGGAGCTGTTTTTT.

The CDR3 DNA follows: TGTGCCAGTATGAGGGATGCGGTGGGCAATCAGCCCCAGCATTTT. Amino acid sequence: CASMRDAVGNQPQHF. The chain couples TRBV19 to TRBJ1-5, with unresolved D. Deletions cut 7 bases from V and 2 bases from J, with 15 bases between. CDR1 is LNHDA, CDR2 SQIVND, per germline (reference sequence). The CDR3 length is 15 residues. Full variable domain (remainder filled in from reference TRBV19 and TRBJ1-5): DGGITQSPKYLFRKEGQNVTLSCEQNLNHDAMYWYRQDPGQGLRLIYYSQIVNDFQKGDIAEGYSVSREKKESFPLTVTSAQKNPTAFYLCASMRDAVGNQPQHFGDGTRLSIL.

CDR3: CATKSQGYGYTF. The CDR3 bases are TGTGCCACTAAATCCCAGGGTTATGGCTACACCTTC. The chain carries TRBV19 and TRBJ1-2, with D maybe TRBD1 (5 bases). Trimming stripped 10 bases from V and 5 bases from J, with 14 bases between. The CDR3 extends over 12 amino acids. Looked up from germline, CDR1 is LNHDA and CDR2 is SQIVND (reference sequence).

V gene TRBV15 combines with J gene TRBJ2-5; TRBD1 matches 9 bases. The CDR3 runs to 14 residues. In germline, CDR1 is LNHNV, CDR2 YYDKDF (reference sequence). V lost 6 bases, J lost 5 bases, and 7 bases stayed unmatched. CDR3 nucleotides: TGTGCCACCAGTAAACAGGGGGCAGAGGAGACCCAGTACTTC. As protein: CATSKQGAEETQYF.

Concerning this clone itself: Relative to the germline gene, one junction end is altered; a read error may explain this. CDR3 nucleotides: TGTGCCAGCTCACCCACCGTCTCCGCAACTAATGAAAAACTATTTTTT. Translation gives CASSPTVSATNEKLFF. The chain links TRBV18 to TRBJ1-4; D is ambiguous. CDR1 and CDR2 (germline): KGHSH, LQKENI. This CDR3 spans 16 amino acids. Using reference TRBV18 and TRBJ1-4 for the parts outside the CDR3, the full variable domain is NAGVMQNPRHLVRRRGQEARLRCSPMKGHSHVYWYRQLPEEGLKFMVYLQKENIIDESGMPKERFSAEFPKEGPSILRIQQVVRGDSAAYFCASSPTVSATNEKLFFGSGTQLSVL.

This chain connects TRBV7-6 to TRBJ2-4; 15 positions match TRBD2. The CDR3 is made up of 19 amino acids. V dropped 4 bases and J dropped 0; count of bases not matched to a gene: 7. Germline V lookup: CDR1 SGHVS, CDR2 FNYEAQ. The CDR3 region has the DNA TGTGCCAGCAGCTCCGGACTAGCGGGAGGGCGCGGAGCCAAAAACATTCAGTACTTC. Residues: CASSSGLAGGRGAKNIQYF.

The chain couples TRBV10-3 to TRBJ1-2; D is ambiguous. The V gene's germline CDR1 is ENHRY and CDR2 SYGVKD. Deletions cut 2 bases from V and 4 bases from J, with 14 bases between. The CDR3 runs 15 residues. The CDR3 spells CAISEGLPGTYGYTF. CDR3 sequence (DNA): TGTGCCATCAGTGAGGGACTACCGGGAACCTATGGCTACACCTTC.

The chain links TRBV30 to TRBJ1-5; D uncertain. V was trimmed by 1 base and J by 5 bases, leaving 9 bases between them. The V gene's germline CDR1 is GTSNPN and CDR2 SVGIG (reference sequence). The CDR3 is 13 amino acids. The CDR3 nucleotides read TGTGCCTGGAGTGGGACGGAGGATCAGCCCCAGCATTTT. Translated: CAWSGTEDQPQHF. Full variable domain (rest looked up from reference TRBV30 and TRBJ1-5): SQTIHQWPATLVQPVGSPLSLECTVEGTSNPNLYWYRQAAGRGLQLLFYSVGIGQISSEVPQNLSASRPQDRQFILSSKKLLLSDSGFYLCAWSGTEDQPQHFGDGTRLSIL.

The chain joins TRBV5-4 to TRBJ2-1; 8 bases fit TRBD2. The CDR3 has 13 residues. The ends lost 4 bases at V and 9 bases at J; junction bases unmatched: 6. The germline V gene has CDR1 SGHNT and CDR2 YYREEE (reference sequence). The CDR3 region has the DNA TGTGCCAGCAGCGAGACCACTAGCGGTGAGCAGTTCTTC. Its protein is CASSETTSGEQFF.

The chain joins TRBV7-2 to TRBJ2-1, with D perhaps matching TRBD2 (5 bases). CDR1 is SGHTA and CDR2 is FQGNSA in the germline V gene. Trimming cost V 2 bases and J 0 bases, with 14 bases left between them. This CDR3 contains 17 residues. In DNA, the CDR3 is TGTGCCAGCAGCTTAAATCGAGGGAGCAGCTCCTACAATGAGCAGTTCTTC. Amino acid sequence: CASSLNRGSSSYNEQFF.

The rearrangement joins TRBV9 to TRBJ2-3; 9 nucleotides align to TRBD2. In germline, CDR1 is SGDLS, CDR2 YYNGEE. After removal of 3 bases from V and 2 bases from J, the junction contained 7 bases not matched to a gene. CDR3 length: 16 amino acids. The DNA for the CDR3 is TGTGCCAGCAGCGCCTCCGCGGGGGGGCTCACAGATACGCAGTATTTT. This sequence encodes CASSASAGGLTDTQYF.

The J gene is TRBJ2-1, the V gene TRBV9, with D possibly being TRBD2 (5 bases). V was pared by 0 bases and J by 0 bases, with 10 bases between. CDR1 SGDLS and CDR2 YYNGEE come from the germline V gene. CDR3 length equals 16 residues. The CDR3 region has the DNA TGTGCCAGCAGCGTAGGGGAGACGCCCTCCTACAATGAGCAGTTCTTC. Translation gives CASSVGETPSYNEQFF. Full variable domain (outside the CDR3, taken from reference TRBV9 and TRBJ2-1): DSGVTQTPKHLITATGQRVTLRCSPRSGDLSVYWYQQSLDQGLQFLIQYYNGEERAKGNILERFSAQQFPDLHSELNLSSLELGDSALYFCASSVGETPSYNEQFFGPGTRLTVL.

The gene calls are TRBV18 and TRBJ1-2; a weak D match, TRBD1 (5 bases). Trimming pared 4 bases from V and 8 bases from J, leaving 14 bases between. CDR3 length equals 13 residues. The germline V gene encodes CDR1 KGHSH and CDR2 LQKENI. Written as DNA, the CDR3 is TGTGCCAGCTCACACGAACAGGAGTGGGGCTACACCTTC. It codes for CASSHEQEWGYTF.

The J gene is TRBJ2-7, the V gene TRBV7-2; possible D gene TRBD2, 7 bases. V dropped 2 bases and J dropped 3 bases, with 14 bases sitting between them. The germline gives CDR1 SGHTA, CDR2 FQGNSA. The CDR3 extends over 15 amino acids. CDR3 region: CASSLQRGAYYEQYF. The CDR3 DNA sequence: TGTGCCAGCAGCTTACAACGGGGGGCCTACTACGAGCAGTACTTC.

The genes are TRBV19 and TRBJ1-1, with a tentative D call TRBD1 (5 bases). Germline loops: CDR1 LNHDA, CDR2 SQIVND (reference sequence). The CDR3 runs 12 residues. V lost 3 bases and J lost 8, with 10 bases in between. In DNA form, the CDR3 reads TGTGCCAGTAGTATTTACCCAGGGGAAGCTTTCTTT. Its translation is CASSIYPGEAFF.